This is a list of T cell receptor beta chains from one sample in a study of T-cell memory formation after mild COVID-19. TCRdb redid the calling of the 5' RACE reads with MiXCR, one entry per CDR3 protein. The sample has hundreds of thousands of distinct CDR3 sequences; roughly 18% are singletons. The sequencing input was PBMCs or a T cell subset sorted from them (not recorded which). All receptors derive from an adult woman who had mild COVID-19 (a few samples of this study predate the infection). Cell type and time point are not known. The CDR3 runs from the conserved cysteine through the conserved F or W. D genes are given only for firm matches. Only some rows state a clone size, as once, few, many or a class for expanded clones.

abundance	v_gene	j_gene	d_gene	CDR3aa	CDR3nt
NA	TRBV7-2	TRBJ2-3	NA	CASSLHGTDTQYF	TGTGCCAGCAGCTTACATGGAACAGATACGCAGTATTTT
few	TRBV10-3	TRBJ2-7	NA	CAISDPAGQQTSYEQYF	TGTGCCATCAGTGACCCCGCGGGACAGCAAACGTCCTACGAGCAGTACTTC
few	TRBV7-9	TRBJ1-4	NA	CASSTNNEKLFF	TGTGCCAGCAGCACTAATAATGAAAAACTGTTTTTT
NA	TRBV15	TRBJ2-3	NA	CATSGAPRTDTQYF	TGTGCCACCAGCGGAGCCCCCCGCACAGATACGCAGTATTTT
few	TRBV11-2	TRBJ1-1	NA	CASSPSVMNTEAFF	TGTGCCAGCAGCCCTAGCGTTATGAACACTGAAGCTTTCTTT
few	TRBV7-9	TRBJ2-7	NA	CASSSGTFTEQYF	TGTGCCAGCAGCTCCGGGACTTTTACGGAGCAGTACTTC
NA	TRBV12-3/TRBV12-4	TRBJ1-3	NA	CASSLWVSGNTIYF	TGTGCCAGCAGTTTATGGGTATCTGGAAACACCATATATTTT
NA	TRBV15	TRBJ2-3	NA	CATSSRAGTDTQYF	TGTGCCACCAGCAGCAGGGCCGGCACAGATACGCAGTATTTT
NA	TRBV5-5	TRBJ1-2	NA	CASSAIYEGWTDNYGYTF	TGTGCCAGCAGCGCTATCTATGAAGGTTGGACAGACAACTATGGCTACACCTTC
NA	TRBV7-9	TRBJ2-3	TRBD1	CASSSRTGGDTQYF	TGTGCCAGCAGCTCTAGGACAGGTGGGGATACGCAGTATTTT
few	TRBV24-1	TRBJ2-2	NA	CATSDPQGLPGELFF	TGTGCCACCAGTGATCCTCAGGGGTTGCCCGGGGAGCTGTTTTTT
few	TRBV20-1	TRBJ1-1	TRBD1	CSARSRTGGTEAFF	TGCAGTGCTAGATCCCGGACAGGGGGAACTGAAGCTTTCTTT
NA	TRBV6-2/TRBV6-3	TRBJ2-7	TRBD1	CASTRQGTSNYEQYF	TGTGCCAGCACTCGACAGGGGACAAGTAACTACGAGCAGTACTTC
NA	TRBV9	TRBJ1-4	NA	CASSELGTGSNEKLFF	TGTGCCAGCAGCGAACTCGGGACGGGTTCTAATGAAAAACTGTTTTTT
NA	TRBV5-1	TRBJ2-1	NA	CASSFPGAYNEQFF	TGCGCCAGCAGCTTCCCGGGAGCCTACAATGAGCAGTTCTTC
many	TRBV7-8	TRBJ2-1	NA	CASSSRGPEQFF	TGTGCCAGCAGCTCGCGGGGGCCCGAGCAGTTCTTC
NA	TRBV7-3	TRBJ2-1	NA	CASSRAGQLGSYNEQFF	TGTGCCAGCAGCCGGGCGGGACAGTTGGGATCCTACAATGAGCAGTTCTTC
many	TRBV10-3	TRBJ2-4	NA	CAISPTGALAKNIQYF	TGTGCCATCAGTCCGACGGGGGCTCTAGCCAAAAACATTCAGTACTTC
few	TRBV4-1	TRBJ2-1	TRBD2	CASSQVGTRRSYNEQFF	TGCGCCAGCAGCCAAGTAGGGACTAGGAGGTCCTACAATGAGCAGTTCTTC
many	TRBV24-1	TRBJ2-1	NA	CATSDSRRPGNEQFF	TGTGCCACCAGTGATTCTCGTCGCCCGGGGAATGAGCAGTTCTTC
many	TRBV5-1	TRBJ2-1	TRBD1	CASSSGTGANEQFF	TGCGCCAGCAGCTCAGGTACAGGGGCAAATGAGCAGTTCTTC
few	TRBV12-3/TRBV12-4	TRBJ2-6	NA	CASRVTGPRGYTGANVLTF	TGTGCCAGCAGGGTAACAGGTCCCCGGGGGTACACTGGGGCCAACGTCCTGACTTTC
many	TRBV20-1	TRBJ2-7	NA	CSANRDTSYEQYF	TGCAGTGCCAACCGGGACACCTCCTACGAGCAGTACTTC
NA	TRBV6-6	TRBJ1-3	NA	CASSYSKQGNTIYF	TGTGCCAGCAGTTACTCGAAACAGGGAAACACCATATATTTT
few	TRBV6-5	TRBJ2-1	NA	CASTRGRHNEQFF	TGTGCCAGCACTAGAGGTAGGCACAATGAGCAGTTCTTC
NA	TRBV19	TRBJ1-1	NA	CASSPVTNTEAFF	TGTGCCAGTAGTCCCGTCACCAACACTGAAGCTTTCTTT
NA	TRBV7-8	TRBJ2-5	NA	CASSFVGAPETQYF	TGTGCCAGCAGCTTTGTGGGGGCTCCGGAGACCCAGTACTTC
few	TRBV13	TRBJ2-3	NA	CASSPTGAGAHTDTQYF	TGTGCCAGCAGCCCAACAGGGGCGGGGGCCCACACAGATACGCAGTATTTT
few	TRBV12-3/TRBV12-4	TRBJ2-3	TRBD1	CASSSRTGSTDTQYF	TGTGCCAGCAGTAGTCGGACAGGGAGCACAGATACGCAGTATTTT
NA	TRBV11-2	TRBJ2-6	NA	CASSLDGWAVPGANVLTF	TGTGCCAGCAGCTTAGACGGGTGGGCGGTCCCTGGGGCCAACGTCCTGACTTTC
few	TRBV7-2	TRBJ1-2	NA	CASSPQTGDYGYTF	TGTGCCAGCAGCCCCCAGACAGGCGACTATGGCTACACCTTC
few	TRBV24-1	TRBJ2-7	NA	CATSDLGTDEQYF	TGTGCCACCAGTGATTTGGGGACGGACGAGCAGTACTTC
many	TRBV6-5	TRBJ2-5	TRBD2	CASSPGGLAGVETQYF	TGTGCCAGCAGCCCCGGGGGACTAGCGGGAGTAGAGACCCAGTACTTC
NA	TRBV6-5	TRBJ1-1	TRBD1	CASIPGQGTTEAFF	TGTGCCAGCATCCCGGGACAGGGGACCACTGAAGCTTTCTTT
many	TRBV7-6	TRBJ1-5	NA	CASSLGINQPQHF	TGTGCCAGCAGCCTGGGAATCAATCAGCCCCAGCATTTT
NA	TRBV30	TRBJ2-7	NA	CAWSSGNHYEQYF	TGTGCCTGGAGTTCCGGAAACCACTACGAGCAGTACTTC
NA	TRBV11-2	TRBJ2-7	NA	CASSSLRRQGYEQYF	TGTGCCAGCAGCTCCCTAAGGCGCCAAGGCTACGAGCAGTACTTC
many	TRBV29-1	TRBJ2-7	NA	CSVESGASVYEQYF	TGCAGCGTTGAATCGGGGGCTAGTGTCTACGAGCAGTACTTC
NA	TRBV27	TRBJ2-3	TRBD2	CASSWEAGDTDTQYF	TGTGCCAGCAGTTGGGAGGCGGGAGACACAGATACGCAGTATTTT
NA	TRBV12-3/TRBV12-4	TRBJ2-3	NA	CASSPGGPRTDTQYF	TGTGCCAGCAGTCCCGGGGGCCCGAGAACAGATACGCAGTATTTT
few	TRBV25-1	TRBJ2-3	NA	CASRTTDTQYF	TGTGCCAGCAGGACCACAGATACGCAGTATTTT
few	TRBV15	TRBJ2-2	NA	CATSSRVVVAGELFF	TGTGCCACCAGCAGCAGGGTAGTTGTTGCCGGGGAGCTGTTTTTT
NA	TRBV20-1	TRBJ2-1	NA	CSARGWLSSYNEQFF	TGCAGTGCTAGAGGATGGTTGAGCTCCTACAATGAGCAGTTCTTC
NA	TRBV7-6	TRBJ2-7	NA	CASSLLTGQAYEQYF	TGTGCCAGCAGCTTACTTACAGGCCAAGCCTACGAGCAGTACTTC
few	TRBV14	TRBJ2-2	NA	CASSPRYTGELFF	TGTGCCAGCAGCCCACGATACACCGGGGAGCTGTTTTTT
few	TRBV5-1	TRBJ2-2	TRBD1	CASSVTGAPNTGELFF	TGCGCCAGCAGCGTGACAGGGGCCCCGAACACCGGGGAGCTGTTTTTT
few	TRBV24-1	TRBJ2-3	NA	CATSQSDTQYF	TGTGCCACCAGTCAATCAGATACGCAGTATTTT
NA	TRBV30	TRBJ2-1	TRBD2	CAWSSSGGSYNEQFF	TGTGCCTGGAGTAGTAGCGGGGGTTCCTACAATGAGCAGTTCTTC